Only one count was recorded for the clone carrying this T cell receptor beta chain. In the source study's methods: Reference gene primer amplification in the assay estimated nucleated cell counts. Here immunoSEQ multiplex PCR was the method, and the copy in TCRdb shows in-frame clones only, minus some. That table furnishes V, J and clone size, whereas the DNA furnished D and trimming. The repertoire holds approximately 460,000 clones, with 89% as singletons. The CDR3 extends over 17 amino acids. The trim removed 6 bases at V and 6 bases at J, leaving 11 bases unmatched. In germline, CDR1 is LNHDA, CDR2 SQIVND (reference sequence). This sample is part of a study of blood T cell repertoires in COVID-19.

The gene calls are TRBV19 and TRBJ2-1; 13 bases line up with TRBD2. This receptor was identified in a man between 18 and 29 years old with COVID-19, enrolled during active disease. Sequencing was performed on peripheral blood. CDR3 protein: CASSPGLAGVWRNEQFF. CDR3 DNA sequence: TGTGCCAGTAGCCCCGGACTAGCGGGAGTTTGGCGCAATGAGCAGTTCTTC.